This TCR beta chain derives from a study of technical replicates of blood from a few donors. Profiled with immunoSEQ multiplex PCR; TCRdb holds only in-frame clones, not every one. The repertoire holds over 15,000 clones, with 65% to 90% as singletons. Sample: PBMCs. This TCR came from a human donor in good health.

The CDR3 loop reads CASSLGLTGSKNIQYF. The CDR3 DNA follows: TGCGCCAGCAGCTTGGGGTTGACGGGGTCAAAAAACATTCAGTACTTC. The V and J genes are TRBV5-1 and TRBJ2-4, with D tentatively TRBD2 (5 bases). Germline-derived CDR1 and CDR2 are SGHRS and YFSETQ. The CDR3 sequence is 16 residues long. The V gene lost 0 bases and the J gene lost 4 bases, with 14 bases spanning the gap. Filled out from reference TRBV5-1 and TRBJ2-4, the complete variable domain reads KAGVTQTPRYLIKTRGQQVTLSCSPISGHRSVSWYQQTPGQGLQFLFEYFSETQRNKGNFPGRFSGRQFSNSRSEMNVSTLELGDSALYLCASSLGLTGSKNIQYFGAGTRLSVL.